This T cell receptor beta chain comes out of a study of blood T cell repertoires in COVID-19. Across the study: Samples representing acute and convalescent COVID-19 were sourced from the United States, Italy and Spain. T cells, B-cell-depleted T cells, or PBMCs provided the cDNA or gDNA that served as material.

All recovered Cohort 3 donors got two negative PCRs, got clearance, or saw symptom resolution. CDR1 and CDR2 from the germline V gene are MDHEN and SYDVKM. This CDR3 is 15 amino acids long. Trimming took off 4 bases at V and 1 base at J, with 14 bases between the two ends. The data were produced by immunoSEQ multiplex PCR, yet TCRdb's version contains in-frame clones alone and is incomplete. The sample comprises approximately 220,000 clones, around 85% of which are singletons, and around 19% rests with the top ten. The clonotype comes from a man aged 35 to 55 who had recovered from COVID-19. The chain is built from TRBV28 and TRBJ2-7, with TRBD2 as a possible D gene (5 bases). Sample: PBMCs or T cells enriched from blood (not recorded which). CDR3 nucleotides: TGTGCCAGCAGTTCTGATCTGACGGGATCCTACGAGCAGTACTTC. It is translated as CASSSDLTGSYEQYF. Full variable domain (outside the CDR3, taken from reference TRBV28 and TRBJ2-7): DVKVTQSSRYLVKRTGEKVFLECVQDMDHENMFWYRQDPGLGLRLIYFSYDVKMKEKGDIPEGYSVSREKKERFSLILESASTNQTSMYLCASSSDLTGSYEQYFGPGTRLTVT.